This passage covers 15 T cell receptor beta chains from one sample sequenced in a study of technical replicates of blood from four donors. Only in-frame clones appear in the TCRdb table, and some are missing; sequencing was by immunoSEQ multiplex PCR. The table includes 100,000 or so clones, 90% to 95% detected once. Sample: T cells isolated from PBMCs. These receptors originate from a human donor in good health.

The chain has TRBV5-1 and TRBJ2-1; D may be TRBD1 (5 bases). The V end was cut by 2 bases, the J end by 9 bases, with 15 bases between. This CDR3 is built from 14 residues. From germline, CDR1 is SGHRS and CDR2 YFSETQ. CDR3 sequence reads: CASSLGVASGEQFF. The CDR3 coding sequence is TGCGCCAGCAGCTTAGGGGTAGCATCGGGTGAGCAGTTCTTC.

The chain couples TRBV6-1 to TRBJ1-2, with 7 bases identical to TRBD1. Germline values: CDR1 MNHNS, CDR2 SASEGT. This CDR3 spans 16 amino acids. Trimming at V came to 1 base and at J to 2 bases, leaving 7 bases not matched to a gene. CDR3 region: CASSEVMTGSNYGYTF. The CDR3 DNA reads TGTGCCAGCAGTGAAGTTATGACAGGGTCCAACTATGGCTACACCTTC.

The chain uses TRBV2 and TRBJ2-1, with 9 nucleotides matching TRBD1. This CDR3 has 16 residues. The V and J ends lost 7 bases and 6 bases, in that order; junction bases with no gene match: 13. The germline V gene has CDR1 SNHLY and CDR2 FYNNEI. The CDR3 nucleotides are TGTGCCAGCACCTATCCGGGGGACAGGGTCCCCAATGAGCAGTTCTTC. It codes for CASTYPGDRVPNEQFF.

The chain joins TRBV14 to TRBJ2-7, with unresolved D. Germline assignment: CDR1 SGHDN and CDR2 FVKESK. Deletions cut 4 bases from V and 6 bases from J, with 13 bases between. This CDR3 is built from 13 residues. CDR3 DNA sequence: TGTGCCAGCAGCCCCCAGGCCCTTCTCGAGCAGTACTTC. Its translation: CASSPQALLEQYF.

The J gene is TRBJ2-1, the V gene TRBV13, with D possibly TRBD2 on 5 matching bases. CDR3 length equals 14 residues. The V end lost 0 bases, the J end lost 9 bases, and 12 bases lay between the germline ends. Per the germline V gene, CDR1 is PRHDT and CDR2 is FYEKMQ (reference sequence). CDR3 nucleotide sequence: TGTGCCAGCAGCTTAGGCCGAGCCCGGGGTGAGCAGTTCTTC. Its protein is CASSLGRARGEQFF.

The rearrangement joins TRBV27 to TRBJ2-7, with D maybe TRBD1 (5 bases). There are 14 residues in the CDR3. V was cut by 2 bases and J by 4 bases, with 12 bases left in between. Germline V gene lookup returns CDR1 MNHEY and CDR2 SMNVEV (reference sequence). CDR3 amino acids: CASSLGARMYEQYF. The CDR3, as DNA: TGTGCCAGCAGTTTAGGGGCTCGAATGTACGAGCAGTACTTC.

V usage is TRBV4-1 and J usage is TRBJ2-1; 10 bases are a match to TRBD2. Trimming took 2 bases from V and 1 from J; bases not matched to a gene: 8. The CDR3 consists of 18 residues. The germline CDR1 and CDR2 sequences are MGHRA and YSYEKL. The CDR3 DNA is TGCGCCAGCAGCCAATTTCCAGCGGGGGGGCAATCCTACAATGAGCAGTTCTTC. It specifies CASSQFPAGGQSYNEQFF.

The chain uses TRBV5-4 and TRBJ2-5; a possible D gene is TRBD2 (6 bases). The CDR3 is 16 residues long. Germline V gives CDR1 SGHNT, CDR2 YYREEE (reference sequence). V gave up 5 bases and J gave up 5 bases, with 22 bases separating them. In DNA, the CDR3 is TGTGCCAGCAGTCCTCCGGGGACTTTACTTGGGGAGACCCAGTACTTC. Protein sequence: CASSPPGTLLGETQYF.

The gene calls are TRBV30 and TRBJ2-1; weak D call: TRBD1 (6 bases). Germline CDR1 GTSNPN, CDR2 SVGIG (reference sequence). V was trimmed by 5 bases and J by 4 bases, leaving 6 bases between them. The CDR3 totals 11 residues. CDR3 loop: CAWGQYNEQFF. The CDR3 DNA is TGTGCCTGGGGACAGTACAATGAGCAGTTCTTC.

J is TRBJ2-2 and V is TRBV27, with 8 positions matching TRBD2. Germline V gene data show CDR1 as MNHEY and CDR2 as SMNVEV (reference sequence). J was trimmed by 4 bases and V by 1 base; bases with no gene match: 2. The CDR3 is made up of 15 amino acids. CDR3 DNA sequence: TGTGCCAGCAGTTTATTTAGCGGGACCACCGGGGAGCTGTTTTTT. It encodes CASSLFSGTTGELFF.

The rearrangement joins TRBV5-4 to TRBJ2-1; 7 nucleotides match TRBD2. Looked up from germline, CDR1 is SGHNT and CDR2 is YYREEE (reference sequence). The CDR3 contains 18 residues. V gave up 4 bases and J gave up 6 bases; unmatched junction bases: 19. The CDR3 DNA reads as TGTGCCAGCAGCCCTCCCCCTACTAGCGTTCGGGGCGGCAATGAGCAGTTCTTC. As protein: CASSPPPTSVRGGNEQFF.

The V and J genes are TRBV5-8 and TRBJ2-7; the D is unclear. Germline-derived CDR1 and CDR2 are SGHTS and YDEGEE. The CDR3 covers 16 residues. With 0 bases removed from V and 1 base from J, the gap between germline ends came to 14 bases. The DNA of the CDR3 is TGTGCCAGCAGCTTGGCGTCGGCAGGTCCGTCCTACGAGCAGTACTTC. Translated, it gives CASSLASAGPSYEQYF.

In nucleotides, the CDR3 is TGTGCCAGCAGCTTTAGGTCGGGGAGCTCCTACAATGAGCAGTTCTTC. Its protein is CASSFRSGSSYNEQFF. This chain uses TRBV5-4 with TRBJ2-1; D perhaps matches TRBD2 (5 bases). V shed 2 bases and J shed 0 bases, with 12 bases lying between them. Germline values: CDR1 SGHNT, CDR2 YYREEE (reference sequence). The CDR3 is 16 residues long.

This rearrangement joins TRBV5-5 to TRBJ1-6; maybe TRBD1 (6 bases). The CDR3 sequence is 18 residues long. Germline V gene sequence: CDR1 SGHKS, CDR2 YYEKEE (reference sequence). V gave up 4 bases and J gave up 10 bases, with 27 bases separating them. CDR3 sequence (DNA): TGTGCCAGCAGCCCGATGGGGACACATAGGATGGGGAACTCACCCCTCCACTTT. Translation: CASSPMGTHRMGNSPLHF.

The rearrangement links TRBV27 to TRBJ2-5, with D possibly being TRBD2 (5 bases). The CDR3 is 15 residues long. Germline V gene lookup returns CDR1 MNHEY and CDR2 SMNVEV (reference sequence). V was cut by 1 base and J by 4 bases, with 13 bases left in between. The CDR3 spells CASSLFIGVGETQYF. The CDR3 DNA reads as TGTGCCAGCAGTTTATTCATCGGGGTTGGAGAGACCCAGTACTTC.